In this sample, the clone carrying this TCR beta chain turned up a few times. Its specificity is unknown. The germline V gene encodes CDR1 SQVTM and CDR2 ANQGSEA. Trimming took 4 bases from V and 6 from J, leaving 10 bases between them. The CDR3 covers 12 residues. The sample belongs to a study of regulatory T cells in long-lasting Graves disease. Study-level results: It was in persistent disease that TRBV28, TRBJ1-2 and TRBJ2-5 were favored.

According to the study, TCR beta libraries were built with iRepertoire HTBI primers and CDR3-region Arm-PCR. Using its own MiXCR run on the multiplex PCR reads, TCRdb lists one record per CDR3 protein. The sample consists of fewer than 350,000 distinct CDR3 sequences, 18% of them appearing once. Time point indicated: newly diagnosed GD, antithyroid drugs for less than 3 months. The TCR library used RNA extracted from PBMCs. The chain is built from TRBV29-1 and TRBJ2-4; D not certain. The sequencing used peripheral blood mononuclear cells (PBMCs), collected at new diagnosis, from a patient treated with antithyroid drugs. This receptor was taken from a female donor with Graves disease. The CDR3 DNA sequence: TGCAGCGTTGGGCAGATCGGAAACATTCAGTACTTC. This encodes CSVGQIGNIQYF.